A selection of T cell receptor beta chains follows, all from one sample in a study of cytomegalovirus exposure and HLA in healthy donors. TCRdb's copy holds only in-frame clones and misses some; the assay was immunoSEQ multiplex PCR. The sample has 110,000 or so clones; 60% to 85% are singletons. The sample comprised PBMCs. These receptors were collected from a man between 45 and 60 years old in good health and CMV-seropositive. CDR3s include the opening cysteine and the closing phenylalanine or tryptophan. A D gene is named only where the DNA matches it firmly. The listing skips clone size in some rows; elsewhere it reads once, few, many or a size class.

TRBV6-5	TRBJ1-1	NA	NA	CASSRGERTEAFF	TGTGCCAGCAGTCGCGGGGAGCGCACTGAAGCTTTCTTT
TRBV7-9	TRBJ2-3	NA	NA	CASSPNGPRTDTQYF	TGTGCCAGCAGCCCCAATGGGCCAAGAACAGATACGCAGTATTTT
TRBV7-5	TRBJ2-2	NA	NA	CVRSPGRGQSWTGELFF	TGTGTCAGAAGCCCAGGAAGGGGACAGTCGTGGACCGGGGAGCTGTTTTTT
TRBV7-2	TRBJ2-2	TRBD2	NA	CASSLELAVNTGELFF	TGTGCCAGCAGCTTAGAACTAGCGGTGAACACCGGGGAGCTGTTTTTT
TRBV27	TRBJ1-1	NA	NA	CASSSQGQMNTEAFF	TGTGCCAGCAGTTCTCAAGGACAGATGAACACTGAAGCTTTCTTT
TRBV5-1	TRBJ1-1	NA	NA	CASSLSGRNTEAFF	TGCGCCAGCAGCTTGTCTGGGCGGAACACTGAAGCTTTCTTT
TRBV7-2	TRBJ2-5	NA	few	CASSLNPQKETQYF	TGTGCCAGCAGCTTAAATCCTCAGAAAGAGACCCAGTACTTC
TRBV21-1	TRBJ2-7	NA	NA	CANQTSEYF	TGTGCCAATCAGACTAGTGAATACTTC
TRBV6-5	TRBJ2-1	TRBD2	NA	CASSFEGLTYNEQFF	TGTGCCAGCAGCTTTGAGGGACTAACTTACAATGAGCAGTTCTTC
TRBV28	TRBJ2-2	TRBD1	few	CASSGGTGGTGELFF	TGTGCCAGCAGTGGCGGGACAGGGGGCACCGGGGAGCTGTTTTTT
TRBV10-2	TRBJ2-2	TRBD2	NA	CASNREGGTGELFF	TGCGCCAGCAATCGGGAGGGCGGCACCGGGGAGCTGTTTTTT
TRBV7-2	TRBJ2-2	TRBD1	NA	CASSFETGIGELFF	TGTGCCAGCAGCTTCGAGACAGGGATCGGGGAGCTGTTTTTT
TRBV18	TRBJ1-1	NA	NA	CASSPGVPRSPTEAFF	TGTGCCAGCTCACCAGGAGTCCCTCGGAGTCCCACTGAAGCTTTCTTT
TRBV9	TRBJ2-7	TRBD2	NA	CASSVAQGLGDEQYF	TGTGCCAGCAGCGTAGCTCAAGGACTAGGTGACGAGCAGTACTTC
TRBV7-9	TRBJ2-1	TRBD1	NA	CASSFGQGRNEQFF	TGTGCCAGCAGCTTCGGACAGGGACGGAATGAGCAGTTCTTC